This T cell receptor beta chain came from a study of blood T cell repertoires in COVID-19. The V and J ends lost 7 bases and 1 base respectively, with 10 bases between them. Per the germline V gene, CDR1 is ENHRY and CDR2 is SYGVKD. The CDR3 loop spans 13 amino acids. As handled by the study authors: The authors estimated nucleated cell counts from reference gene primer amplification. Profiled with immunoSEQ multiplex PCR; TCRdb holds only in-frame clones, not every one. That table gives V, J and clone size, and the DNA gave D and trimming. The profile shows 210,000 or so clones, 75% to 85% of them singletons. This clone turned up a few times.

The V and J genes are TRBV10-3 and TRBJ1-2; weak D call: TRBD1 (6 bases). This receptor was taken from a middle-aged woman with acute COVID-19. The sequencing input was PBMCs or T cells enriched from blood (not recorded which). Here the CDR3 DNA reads TGTGCCATCACAGGGGCGGGTAACTATGGCTACACCTTC. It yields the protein CAITGAGNYGYTF.